This record looks at one TCR beta chain sequence and its context. No cognate antigen has been identified for it. No base quality information exists; no much larger clone differs at one position. The TCR beta CDR3 regions were amplified from the RNA transcripts. A first-round RT-PCR of the TCR CDR3 used the HTBI primer set with the Qiagen OneStep RT-PCR kit. Libraries were constructed in a second round of multiplex PCR, after which size selection and purification were performed. Sequencing of the libraries was done on an Illumina HiSeq2000 using paired-end 100 bp reads. In the source study's methods: SOAPnuke was used to process the raw data, throwing out any read that contained adapters or uncalled bases, had a mean Phred below 15, or lacked an exact constant-primer or identifier match. High-quality paired reads were merged with COPE v1.2.5, and unique nucleotide sequences were defined as clonotypes. MiTCR v1.1 was used to align the clonotypes against IMGT TRBV, TRBD and TRBJ reference segments. The analysis included only V-J combinations with a frequency above 0.0001, which together covered roughly 99% of the repertoires. A TCS score was defined as the ratio between F50 (clonal expansion) and ExV (chaos), using BLOSUM62-based TCRdist between CDR3 peptides within each V-J. Welch's t-statistics and random forest reduced fewer than 600 V-J features to 13, which were used in a naive Bayes classifier (R e1071). TCRdb passed the public sequencing reads through fastp at Q25 and MiXCR, retaining productive beta sequences. Rows are unified per CDR3 protein, each entry keeping the most common DNA and genes. V and J calls and clone size were set by TCRdb, not the authors. This sample holds under 700,000 distinct CDR3 sequences; roughly 50% were observed only once. The ten largest account for about 7.9% of the sample.

A patient counted as having stable Graves' hyperthyroidism if no progression to ophthalmopathy occurred over 18 months of follow-up. Hyperthyroidism patients were aged 18 to 65 years and newly diagnosed, with disease duration of less than 2 months. Patients with uncontrolled infections, other autoimmune diseases, pregnancy or lactation were excluded. Diagnoses were established on the basis of clinical symptoms, serum thyroxine and TRAb, thyroid ultrasound, and orbital computed tomography. Trizol reagent was used to extract total RNA, and RNA quality was then checked on an Agilent 2100 Bioanalyzer. This record comes from a study of T cells in Graves' hyperthyroidism and ophthalmopathy (dated by TCRdb to the late 2010s). Regarding the research as a whole: To identify distinguishing TCR V-J signatures, a discovery cohort of around 100 patients was used, comprising 43 with Graves' ophthalmopathy and 55 to 65 with stable Graves' hyperthyroidism. Whether ophthalmopathy could be predicted prospectively was tested in an independent validation cohort made up of about 20 hyperthyroidism patients plus 17 patients who later progressed to ophthalmopathy. The roughly 100 discovery patients were randomly divided into training and test sets at a 7:3 ratio. In about six Graves' hyperthyroidism patients, the study also compared T-cell repertoires from thyroid tissue with T-cell repertoires from blood. After sampling, hyperthyroidism patients received methimazole starting at 30 mg daily, and ophthalmopathy patients received high-dose intravenous methylprednisolone. TCR Vbeta CDR3 sequencing of fewer than 150 peripheral blood samples (43 ophthalmopathy, roughly 72 hyperthyroidism and approximately 17 progressor patients) is reported in the paper.

What the research found in general, with its limitations: A 13 V-J signature model separated ophthalmopathy from stable hyperthyroidism, with around 88% sensitivity and 81.08% specificity in cross-validation and 80%/75% in testing. During validation, the model predicted progression to ophthalmopathy a median of approximately six months ahead of onset, with around 71% sensitivity and 72% to 85% specificity. Most expanded thyroid clonotypes (frequency above 0.001) were also detected in blood, a finding suggesting that blood repertoires may reflect thyroid immune responses. No statistical method was used to set the sample size in advance, and investigators knew the group allocation.

The CDR3 spans 15 residues, from the cysteine through the phenylalanine. Kept here is only the CDR3 DNA, which spans 45 bases and is read in frame from base 1. The junction shows trimming of 5 bases on V and 0 bases on J, plus 8 bases between the germline ends. CDR1 and CDR2, per the germline V gene, are MNHEY and SVGAGI. The TCR was taken from a young woman with Graves' hyperthyroidism. Donor details come from another sample of the same person, matched by shared clones. The chain was built from TRBV6-5 and TRBJ2-6; no D segment can be confidently identified. Material for sequencing was peripheral blood or thyroid tissue (not recorded which). In nucleotide form, the sequence is TGTGCCAGCAGTCAGATTCGCTCTGGGGCCAACGTCCTGACTTTC. This encodes CASSQIRSGANVLTF.